The source of this T cell receptor beta chain is a study of blood T cell repertoires in COVID-19. Clones were read by immunoSEQ multiplex PCR, and TCRdb kept only the in-frame ones, dropping some. The table includes 200,000 to 250,000 clones, 92% detected once. The CDR3 consists of 16 residues. Per germline, CDR1 MNHEY and CDR2 SMNVEV (reference sequence). Trimming removed 5 bases from V and 2 bases from J, with 13 bases in between. The sample consisted of peripheral blood. The J gene is TRBJ1-6, the V gene TRBV27; TRBD1 might be the D (6 bases). The TCR sequence derives from a man aged 55 to 70 with COVID-19, enrolled during active disease. CDR3 sequence: CASSQIGGTYNSPLHF. The CDR3, as DNA: TGTGCCAGCAGTCAGATAGGGGGTACCTATAATTCACCCCTCCACTTT.